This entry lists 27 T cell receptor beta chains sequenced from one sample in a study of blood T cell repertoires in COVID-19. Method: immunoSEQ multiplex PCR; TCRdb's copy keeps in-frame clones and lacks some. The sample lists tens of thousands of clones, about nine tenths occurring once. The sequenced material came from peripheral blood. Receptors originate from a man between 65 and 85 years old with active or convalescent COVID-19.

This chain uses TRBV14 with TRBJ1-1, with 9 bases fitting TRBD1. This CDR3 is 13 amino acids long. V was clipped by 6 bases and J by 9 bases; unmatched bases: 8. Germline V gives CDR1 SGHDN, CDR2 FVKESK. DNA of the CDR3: TGTGCCAGCAGTCGCACAGGGGGCCTCCAAGCTTTCTTT. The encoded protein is CASSRTGGLQAFF.

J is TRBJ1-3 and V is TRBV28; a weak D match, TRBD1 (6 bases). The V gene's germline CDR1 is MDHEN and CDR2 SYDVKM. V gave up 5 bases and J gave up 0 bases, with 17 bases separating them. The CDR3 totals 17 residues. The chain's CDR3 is CASSPRGQTDSGNTIYF. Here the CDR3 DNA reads TGTGCCAGCAGTCCTCGGGGACAAACTGACTCTGGAAACACCATATATTTT.

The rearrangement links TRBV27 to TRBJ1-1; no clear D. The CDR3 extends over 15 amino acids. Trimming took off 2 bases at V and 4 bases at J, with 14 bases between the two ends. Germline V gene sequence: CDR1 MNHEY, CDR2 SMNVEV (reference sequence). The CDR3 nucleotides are TGTGCCAGCAGTTTAAGGTTCCCGGTAGCCACTGAAGCTTTCTTT. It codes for CASSLRFPVATEAFF.

CDR3 loop: CASSPTGRNTEAFF. CDR3 nucleotide sequence: TGTGCCAGCAGCCCAACAGGGAGGAACACTGAAGCTTTCTTT. The rearrangement uses TRBV6-2 or TRBV6-3 and TRBJ1-1; tentative D call: TRBD1 (6 bases). CDR1 and CDR2 (germline): MNHEY, SVGEGT. This CDR3 has 14 residues. V was pared by 6 bases and J by 1 base, with 12 bases between.

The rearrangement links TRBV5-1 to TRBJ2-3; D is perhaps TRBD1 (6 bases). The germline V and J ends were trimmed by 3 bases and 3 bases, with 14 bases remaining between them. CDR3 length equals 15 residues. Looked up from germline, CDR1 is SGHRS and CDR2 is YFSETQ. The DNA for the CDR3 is TGCGCCAGCAGCTCGGGGTATCAGGGGACAGATACGCAGTATTTT. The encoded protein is CASSSGYQGTDTQYF.

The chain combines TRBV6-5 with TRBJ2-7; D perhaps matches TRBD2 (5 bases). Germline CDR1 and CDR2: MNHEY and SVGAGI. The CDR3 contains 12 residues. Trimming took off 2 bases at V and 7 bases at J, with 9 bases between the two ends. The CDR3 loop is CASSYLSGEQYF. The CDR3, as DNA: TGTGCCAGCAGTTACCTCTCGGGGGAGCAGTACTTC.

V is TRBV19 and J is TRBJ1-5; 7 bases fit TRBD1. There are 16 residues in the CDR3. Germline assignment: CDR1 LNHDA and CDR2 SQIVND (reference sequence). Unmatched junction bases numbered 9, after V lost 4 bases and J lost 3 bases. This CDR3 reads CASSTLGQAVNQPQHF. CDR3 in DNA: TGTGCCAGTAGTACCCTCGGACAGGCAGTCAATCAGCCCCAGCATTTT.

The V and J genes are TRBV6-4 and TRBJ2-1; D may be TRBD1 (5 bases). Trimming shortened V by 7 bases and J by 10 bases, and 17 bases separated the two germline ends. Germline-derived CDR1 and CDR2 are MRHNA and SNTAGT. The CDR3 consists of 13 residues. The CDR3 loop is CASKGPLMGEQFF. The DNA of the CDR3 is TGTGCCAGCAAGGGGCCGCTTATGGGGGAGCAGTTCTTC.

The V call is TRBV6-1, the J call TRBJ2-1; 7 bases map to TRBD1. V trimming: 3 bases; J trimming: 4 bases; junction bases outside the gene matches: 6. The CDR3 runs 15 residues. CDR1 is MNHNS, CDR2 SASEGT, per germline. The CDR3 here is CASSEYRDRYNEQFF. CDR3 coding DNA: TGTGCCAGCAGTGAGTACCGGGACAGATACAATGAGCAGTTCTTC.

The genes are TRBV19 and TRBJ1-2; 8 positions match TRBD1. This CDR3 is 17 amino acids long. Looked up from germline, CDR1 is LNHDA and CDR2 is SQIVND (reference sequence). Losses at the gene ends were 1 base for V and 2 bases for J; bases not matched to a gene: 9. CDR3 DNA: TGTGCCAGTAGTATAGCGTTGGGACAGGACCTCAACTATGGCTACACCTTC. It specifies CASSIALGQDLNYGYTF.

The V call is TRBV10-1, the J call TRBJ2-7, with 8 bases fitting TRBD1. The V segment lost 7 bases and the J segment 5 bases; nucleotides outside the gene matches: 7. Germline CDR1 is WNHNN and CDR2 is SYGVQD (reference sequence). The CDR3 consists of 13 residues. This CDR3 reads CASIQAGGNEQYF. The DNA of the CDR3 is TGCGCCAGCATACAGGCAGGGGGCAACGAGCAGTACTTC.

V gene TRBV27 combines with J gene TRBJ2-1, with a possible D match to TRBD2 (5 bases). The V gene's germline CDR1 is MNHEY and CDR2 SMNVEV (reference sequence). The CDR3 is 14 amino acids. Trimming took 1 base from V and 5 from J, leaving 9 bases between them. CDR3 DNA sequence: TGTGCCAGCAGTTTATATTCCGGGAACAATGAGCAGTTCTTC. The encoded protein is CASSLYSGNNEQFF.

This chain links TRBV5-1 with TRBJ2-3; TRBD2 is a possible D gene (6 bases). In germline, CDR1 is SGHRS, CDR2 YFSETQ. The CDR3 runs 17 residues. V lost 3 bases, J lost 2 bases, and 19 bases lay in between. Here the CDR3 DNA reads TGCGCCAGCAGCTGGGGCGGGAACTCACTATACACAGATACGCAGTATTTT. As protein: CASSWGGNSLYTDTQYF.

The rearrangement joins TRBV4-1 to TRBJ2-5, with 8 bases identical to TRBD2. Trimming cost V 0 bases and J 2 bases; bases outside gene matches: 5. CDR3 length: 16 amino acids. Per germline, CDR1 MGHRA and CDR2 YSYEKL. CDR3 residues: CASSQDLVAGQETQYF. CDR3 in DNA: TGCGCCAGCAGCCAAGATCTGGTAGCGGGGCAAGAGACCCAGTACTTC.

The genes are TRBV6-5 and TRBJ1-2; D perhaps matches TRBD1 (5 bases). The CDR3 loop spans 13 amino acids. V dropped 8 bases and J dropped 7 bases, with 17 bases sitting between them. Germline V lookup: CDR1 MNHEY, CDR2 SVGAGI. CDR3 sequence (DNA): TGTGCCAGCCAACCCCGGGCCCAGGGTGGCTACACCTTC. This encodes CASQPRAQGGYTF.

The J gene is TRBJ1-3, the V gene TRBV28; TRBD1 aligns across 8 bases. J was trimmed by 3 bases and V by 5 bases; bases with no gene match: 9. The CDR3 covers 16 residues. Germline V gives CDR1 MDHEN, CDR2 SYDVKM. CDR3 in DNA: TGTGCCAGCAGTCCCTGGGGCAGGGGGCTTGGAAACACCATATATTTT. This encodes CASSPWGRGLGNTIYF.

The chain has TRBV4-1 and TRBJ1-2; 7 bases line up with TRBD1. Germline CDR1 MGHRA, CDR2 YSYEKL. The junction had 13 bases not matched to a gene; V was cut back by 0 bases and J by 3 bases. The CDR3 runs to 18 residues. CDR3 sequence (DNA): TGCGCCAGCAGCCAAGATCCTAAAGGCGACAGGGCCTACTATGGCTACACCTTC. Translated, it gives CASSQDPKGDRAYYGYTF.

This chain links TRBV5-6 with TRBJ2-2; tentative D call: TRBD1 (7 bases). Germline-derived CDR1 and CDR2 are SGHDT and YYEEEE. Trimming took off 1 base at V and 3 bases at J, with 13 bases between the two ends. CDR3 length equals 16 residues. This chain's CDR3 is CASSLRAGGYTGELFF. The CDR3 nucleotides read TGTGCCAGCAGCTTGCGGGCAGGGGGGTACACCGGGGAGCTGTTTTTT.

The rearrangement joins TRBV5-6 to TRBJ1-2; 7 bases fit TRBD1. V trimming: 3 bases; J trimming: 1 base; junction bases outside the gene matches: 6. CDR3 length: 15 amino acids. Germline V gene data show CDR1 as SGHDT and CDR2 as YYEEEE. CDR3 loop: CASSYGTAVNYGYTF. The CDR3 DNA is TGTGCCAGCAGCTACGGGACAGCGGTTAACTATGGCTACACCTTC.

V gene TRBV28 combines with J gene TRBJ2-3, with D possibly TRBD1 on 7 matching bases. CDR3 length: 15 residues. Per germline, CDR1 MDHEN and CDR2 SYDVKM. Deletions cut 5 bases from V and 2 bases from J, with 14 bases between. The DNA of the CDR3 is TGTGCCAGCAGTCGCAGGGGGGTGGCCACAGATACGCAGTATTTT. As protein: CASSRRGVATDTQYF. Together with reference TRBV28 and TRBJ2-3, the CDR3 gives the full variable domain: DVKVTQSSRYLVKRTGEKVFLECVQDMDHENMFWYRQDPGLGLRLIYFSYDVKMKEKGDIPEGYSVSREKKERFSLILESASTNQTSMYLCASSRRGVATDTQYFGPGTRLTVL.

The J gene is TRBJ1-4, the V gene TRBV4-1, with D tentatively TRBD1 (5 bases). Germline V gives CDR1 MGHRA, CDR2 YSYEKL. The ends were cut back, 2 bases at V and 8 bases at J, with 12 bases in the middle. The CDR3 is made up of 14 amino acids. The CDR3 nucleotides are TGCGCCAGCAGCCAAATGGACATGGGGGAAAAACTGTTTTTT. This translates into CASSQMDMGEKLFF.

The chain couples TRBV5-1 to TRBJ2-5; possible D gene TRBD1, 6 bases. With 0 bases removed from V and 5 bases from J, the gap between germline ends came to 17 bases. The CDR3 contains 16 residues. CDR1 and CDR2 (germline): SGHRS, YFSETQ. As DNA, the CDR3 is TGCGCCAGCAGCTTGGCCTTGGCAGGGGCGTTGGAGACCCAGTACTTC. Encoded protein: CASSLALAGALETQYF. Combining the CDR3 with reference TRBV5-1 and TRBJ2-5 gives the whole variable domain KAGVTQTPRYLIKTRGQQVTLSCSPISGHRSVSWYQQTPGQGLQFLFEYFSETQRNKGNFPGRFSGRQFSNSRSEMNVSTLELGDSALYLCASSLALAGALETQYFGPGTRLLVL.

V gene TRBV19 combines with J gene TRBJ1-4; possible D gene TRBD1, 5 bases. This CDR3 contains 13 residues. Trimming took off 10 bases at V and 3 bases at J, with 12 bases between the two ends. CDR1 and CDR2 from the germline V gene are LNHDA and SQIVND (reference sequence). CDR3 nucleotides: TGTGCCACTAGACAGATTCCTAATGAAAAACTGTTTTTT. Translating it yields CATRQIPNEKLFF. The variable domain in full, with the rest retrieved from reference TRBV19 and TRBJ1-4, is DGGITQSPKYLFRKEGQNVTLSCEQNLNHDAMYWYRQDPGQGLRLIYYSQIVNDFQKGDIAEGYSVSREKKESFPLTVTSAQKNPTAFYLCATRQIPNEKLFFGSGTQLSVL.

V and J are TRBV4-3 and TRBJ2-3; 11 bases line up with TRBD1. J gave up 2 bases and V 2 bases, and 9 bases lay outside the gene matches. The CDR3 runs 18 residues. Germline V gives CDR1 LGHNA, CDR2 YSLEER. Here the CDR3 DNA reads TGCGCCAGCAGCCAAATAACGGCGGGACAGGGGGACACAGATACGCAGTATTTT. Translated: CASSQITAGQGDTDTQYF.

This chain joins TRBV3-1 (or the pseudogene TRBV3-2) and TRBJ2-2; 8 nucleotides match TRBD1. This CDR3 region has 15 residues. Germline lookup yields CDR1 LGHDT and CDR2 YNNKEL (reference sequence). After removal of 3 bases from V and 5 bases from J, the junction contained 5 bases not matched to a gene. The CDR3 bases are TGTGCCAGCAGCCACGACAGGGGCGGTACCGGGGAGCTGTTTTTT. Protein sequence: CASSHDRGGTGELFF.

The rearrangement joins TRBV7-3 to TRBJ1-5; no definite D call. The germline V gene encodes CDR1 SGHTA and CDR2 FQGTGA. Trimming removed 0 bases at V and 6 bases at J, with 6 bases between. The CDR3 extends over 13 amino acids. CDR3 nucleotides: TGTGCCAGCAGCTTAACCCCTAGTCAGCCCCAGCATTTT. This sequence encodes CASSLTPSQPQHF.

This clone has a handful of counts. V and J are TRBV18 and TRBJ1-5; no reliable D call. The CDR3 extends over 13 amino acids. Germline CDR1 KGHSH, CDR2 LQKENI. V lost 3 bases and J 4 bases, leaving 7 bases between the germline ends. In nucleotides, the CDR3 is TGTGCCAGCTCACCTGCGGGTAATCAGCCCCAGCATTTT. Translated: CASSPAGNQPQHF.